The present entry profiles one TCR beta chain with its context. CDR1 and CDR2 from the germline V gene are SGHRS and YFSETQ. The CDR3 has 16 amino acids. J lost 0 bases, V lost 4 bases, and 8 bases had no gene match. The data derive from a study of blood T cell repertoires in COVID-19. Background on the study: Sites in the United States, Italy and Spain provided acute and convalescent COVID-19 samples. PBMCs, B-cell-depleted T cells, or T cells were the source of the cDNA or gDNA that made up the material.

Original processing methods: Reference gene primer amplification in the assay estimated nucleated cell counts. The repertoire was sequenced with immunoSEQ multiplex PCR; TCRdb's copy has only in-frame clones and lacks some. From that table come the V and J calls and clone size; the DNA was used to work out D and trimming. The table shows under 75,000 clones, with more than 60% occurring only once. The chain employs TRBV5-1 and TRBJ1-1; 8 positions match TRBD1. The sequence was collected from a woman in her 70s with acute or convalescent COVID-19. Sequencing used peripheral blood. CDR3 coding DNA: TGCGCCAGCAGCATAGGGACAGGAAGATTGAACACTGAAGCTTTCTTT. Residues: CASSIGTGRLNTEAFF.